This T cell receptor beta chain was obtained from a study of spatial heterogeneity in lung cancer. Study overall: A module score for T cells, taken from matched bulk RNA-seq, correlated strongly with TCR transcript counts in tumor regions. Regarding the study as a whole: Ubiquitous expanded TCR counts tracked ubiquitous nonsynonymous mutations, and regional counts tracked regional ones. Counts of expanded intratumoral alpha and beta TCRs tracked tumor mutation counts.

Trimming stripped 0 bases from V and 8 bases from J, with 9 bases between. Germline CDR1 DFQATT, CDR2 SNEGSKA (reference sequence). This CDR3 comprises 12 residues. This clonotype has at least ten counts. What it binds is not known. TCRdb analysed the 5' RACE reads with MiXCR anew, one entry per CDR3 protein. This table holds thousands of distinct CDR3 sequences, around 15% found once. Noted time point: sample taken at primary tumor resection. The chain joins TRBV20-1 to TRBJ2-3; TRBD2 is a possible D gene (6 bases). The sequencing used lung tumor tissue, collected at surgery. This receptor was taken from a female donor with early-stage non-small cell lung cancer. CDR3 protein: CSAREKGGTQYF. DNA for the CDR3: TGCAGTGCTAGAGAAAAGGGAGGTACGCAGTATTTT.